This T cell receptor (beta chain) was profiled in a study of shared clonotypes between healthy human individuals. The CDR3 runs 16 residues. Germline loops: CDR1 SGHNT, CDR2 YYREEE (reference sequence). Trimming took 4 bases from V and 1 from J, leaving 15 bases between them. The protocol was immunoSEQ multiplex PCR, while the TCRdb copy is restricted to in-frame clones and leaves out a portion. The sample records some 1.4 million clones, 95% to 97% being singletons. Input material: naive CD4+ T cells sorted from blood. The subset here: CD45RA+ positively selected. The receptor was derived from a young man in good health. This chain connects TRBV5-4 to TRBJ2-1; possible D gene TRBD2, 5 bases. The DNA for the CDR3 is TGTGCCAGCAGCGCGGAACTAGTGCAGTCCTACAATGAGCAGTTCTTC. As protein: CASSAELVQSYNEQFF.